This is a list of T cell receptor beta chains from one sample in a study of blood T cell repertoires in COVID-19. Profiled with immunoSEQ multiplex PCR; TCRdb holds only in-frame clones, not every one. The sample carries around 190,000 clones, about four fifths recorded once. Sequenced input: peripheral blood. All receptors derive from an older woman with COVID-19, enrolled during active disease. CDR3s include the opening cysteine and the closing phenylalanine or tryptophan. The order of the fields is V gene, D gene, clone size, J gene, CDR3 protein, CDR3 DNA. D genes are given only for firm matches. A row's size may be missing; if present it is once, few, many or a size class.

V: TRBV19
D: TRBD2
size: NA
J: TRBJ2-1
CDR3: CASTPKGSGSSNEQFF
DNA: TGTGCCAGTACCCCCAAAGGAAGCGGGAGTTCCAATGAGCAGTTCTTC

V: TRBV14
D: NA
size: NA
J: TRBJ1-2
CDR3: CASSQTPNYGYTF
DNA: TGTGCCAGCAGCCAAACACCTAACTATGGCTACACCTTC

V: TRBV27
D: TRBD2
size: NA
J: TRBJ2-3
CDR3: CASSTHLAGGPPDTQYF
DNA: TGTGCCAGCAGTACGCACCTAGCGGGAGGGCCGCCAGATACGCAGTATTTT

V: TRBV29-1
D: NA
size: NA
J: TRBJ2-7
CDR3: CSVEDTGKTEQYF
DNA: TGCAGCGTTGAAGATACGGGGAAGACCGAGCAGTACTTC

V: TRBV5-4
D: NA
size: once
J: TRBJ1-1
CDR3: CASRTDRTGGEAFF
DNA: TGTGCCAGCAGAACCGACAGGACGGGGGGGGAAGCTTTCTTT

V: TRBV7-2
D: TRBD1
size: NA
J: TRBJ2-7
CDR3: CASSTLGQDHEQYF
DNA: TGTGCCAGCAGCACGCTCGGACAGGACCACGAGCAGTACTTC

V: TRBV7-9
D: TRBD1
size: NA
J: TRBJ2-1
CDR3: CASRQPGGDVYNEQFF
DNA: TGTGCCAGCAGGCAACCAGGGGGCGACGTTTACAATGAGCAGTTCTTC

V: TRBV20-1
D: NA
size: NA
J: TRBJ1-1
CDR3: CSARDGLEAFF
DNA: TGCAGTGCTAGAGATGGGCTAGAAGCTTTCTTT

V: TRBV28
D: TRBD2
size: once
J: TRBJ2-1
CDR3: CASSSYGVRGGLGNEQFF
DNA: TGTGCCAGCAGTTCCTATGGGGTTCGCGGGGGGCTGGGCAATGAGCAGTTCTTC

V: TRBV14
D: TRBD2
size: NA
J: TRBJ2-1
CDR3: CASSQPGLAEFF
DNA: TGTGCCAGCAGCCAACCGGGACTAGCAGAGTTCTTC

V: TRBV7-8
D: NA
size: few
J: TRBJ2-5
CDR3: CASSGLKGETQYF
DNA: TGTGCCAGCAGCGGCCTAAAGGGGGAGACCCAGTACTTC

V: TRBV12-3/TRBV12-4
D: NA
size: NA
J: TRBJ1-1
CDR3: CASSLVSGTEAFF
DNA: TGTGCCAGCAGTTTAGTATCGGGCACTGAAGCTTTCTTT

V: TRBV6-5
D: TRBD1
size: NA
J: TRBJ1-6
CDR3: CASSYSLGTGLSPLHF
DNA: TGTGCCAGCAGTTACTCGCTAGGGACAGGGCTTTCACCCCTCCACTTT

V: TRBV1
D: NA
size: NA
J: TRBJ1-5
CDR3: CTSSQEGGESYSNQPQHF
DNA: TGCACCAGCAGCCAAGAGGGAGGGGAGTCCTATAGCAATCAGCCCCAGCATTTT

V: TRBV3-1/TRBV3-2
D: NA
size: NA
J: TRBJ1-1
CDR3: CASSQGGHGNTEAFF
DNA: TGTGCCAGCAGCCAAGGGGGGCACGGAAACACTGAAGCTTTCTTT

V: TRBV6-5
D: TRBD1
size: NA
J: TRBJ1-1
CDR3: CASRQGGSNTEAFF
DNA: TGTGCCAGTCGACAGGGGGGGTCTAACACTGAAGCTTTCTTT

V: TRBV6-5
D: NA
size: NA
J: TRBJ1-1
CDR3: CASSRTGKAEAFF
DNA: TGTGCCAGCAGCCGAACAGGGAAGGCTGAAGCTTTCTTT

V: TRBV29-1
D: TRBD1
size: NA
J: TRBJ1-1
CDR3: CSATGAGTEAFF
DNA: TGCAGCGCGACAGGGGCTGGTACTGAAGCTTTCTTT

V: TRBV19
D: TRBD2
size: NA
J: TRBJ2-3
CDR3: CASSPFAGDADTQYF
DNA: TGTGCCAGTAGTCCGTTCGCGGGGGACGCAGATACGCAGTATTTT

V: TRBV7-9
D: TRBD2
size: NA
J: TRBJ2-1
CDR3: CASSLTLAVPEQFF
DNA: TGTGCCAGCAGCTTAACTCTAGCGGTCCCAGAGCAGTTCTTC

V: TRBV4-1
D: NA
size: NA
J: TRBJ1-2
CDR3: CASSPRGRHNGYTF
DNA: TGCGCCAGCAGCCCAAGGGGGAGACACAATGGCTACACCTTC

V: TRBV9
D: NA
size: NA
J: TRBJ1-6
CDR3: CASSVEARGPRTLHF
DNA: TGTGCCAGCAGCGTAGAGGCACGAGGCCCTCGCACCCTCCACTTT

V: TRBV24-1
D: TRBD2
size: NA
J: TRBJ2-3
CDR3: CATSGWTSGKTDTQYF
DNA: TGTGCCACCAGTGGCTGGACTAGCGGGAAAACAGATACGCAGTATTTT

V: TRBV9
D: NA
size: few
J: TRBJ2-2
CDR3: CASSVQARTGELFF
DNA: TGTGCCAGCAGCGTACAGGCAAGGACCGGGGAGCTGTTTTTT

V: TRBV28
D: NA
size: NA
J: TRBJ1-5
CDR3: CASSLGGANQPQHF
DNA: TGTGCCAGCAGTTTAGGGGGGGCAAATCAGCCCCAGCATTTT

V: TRBV7-2
D: TRBD1
size: once
J: TRBJ2-7
CDR3: CASSPQGQAHYEQYF
DNA: TGTGCCAGCAGCCCGCAAGGACAGGCCCACTACGAGCAGTACTTC

V: TRBV7-2
D: NA
size: NA
J: TRBJ2-2
CDR3: CASSFHGLADTGELFF
DNA: TGTGCCAGCAGCTTTCATGGGCTAGCAGACACCGGGGAGCTGTTTTTT

V: TRBV19
D: NA
size: NA
J: TRBJ1-5
CDR3: CATADTSNQPQHF
DNA: TGTGCCACCGCGGACACTAGCAATCAGCCCCAGCATTTT